This T cell receptor beta chain was profiled in a study of cytomegalovirus exposure and HLA in healthy donors. The study's findings and limits: A missense DCLRE1C variant was associated with V- and J-gene trimming of TCR beta chains in a later analysis, and an independent cohort replicated the association.

This CDR3 region has 13 residues. The V and J ends lost 7 bases and 8 bases, in that order; junction bases with no gene match: 7. Germline-derived CDR1 and CDR2 are SNHLY and FYNNEI. In the case of this clone: What it binds is unknown.

PCR primers comprised 60 Vbeta and 13 Jbeta primers. Assay used: immunoSEQ multiplex PCR; TCRdb lists only in-frame clones, some missing. The table has some 200,000 clones, around 84% seen once. The TCR comes from a woman in her forties or fifties in good health and CMV-seropositive. The rearrangement links TRBV2 to TRBJ2-1, with 8 bases that match TRBD2. The sequenced material came from PBMCs. The CDR3 region is CASNIAGSDEQFF. In DNA form, the CDR3 reads TGTGCCAGCAATATAGCGGGGAGCGATGAGCAGTTCTTC.